The 28 T cell receptor beta chains below were found in one sample sequenced in a study of cytomegalovirus exposure and HLA in healthy donors. A multiplex PCR was run with 60 Vbeta primers and 13 Jbeta primers. Data came from immunoSEQ multiplex PCR; TCRdb stores just in-frame clones and leaves some out. The sample comprises about 140,000 clones, 82% of which are singletons, and around 3% rests with the top ten. Sequencing used PBMCs. All receptors derive from a man between 18 and 35 years old in good health and CMV-seropositive.

The chain combines TRBV4-1 with TRBJ2-7; 8 nucleotides line up with TRBD1. The CDR3 has 16 amino acids. Trimming took 0 bases from V and 2 from J; bases not matched to a gene: 6. Germline CDR1 is MGHRA and CDR2 is YSYEKL. The CDR3 DNA reads TGCGCCAGCAGCCAAGACCACAGGGGGATAACCTACGAGCAGTACTTC. This translates into CASSQDHRGITYEQYF.

The genes are TRBV19 and TRBJ1-3; D unclear. Trimming shortened V by 7 bases and J by 0 bases, and 10 bases separated the two germline ends. The CDR3 extends over 14 amino acids. Germline CDR1 reads LNHDA; CDR2 reads SQIVND (reference sequence). Here the CDR3 reads CASTRRSSGNTIYF. The DNA of the CDR3 is TGTGCCAGTACCAGGAGGTCCTCTGGAAACACCATATATTTT.

The V and J genes are TRBV27 and TRBJ2-3; D may be TRBD2 (6 bases). The CDR3 consists of 14 residues. Germline CDR1 MNHEY, CDR2 SMNVEV (reference sequence). Deletions cut 3 bases from V and 6 bases from J, with 13 bases between. The CDR3 reads CASSFLEGEDTQYF. CDR3 DNA sequence: TGTGCCAGCAGTTTTCTGGAGGGAGAGGATACGCAGTATTTT.

The V call is TRBV2, the J call TRBJ2-1; D is possibly TRBD2 (6 bases). V lost 6 bases and J 12 bases, leaving 24 bases between the germline ends. Germline V lookup: CDR1 SNHLY, CDR2 FYNNEI. The CDR3 is 15 amino acids. The CDR3 nucleotides are TGTGCCAGCAGCTCCTCCCTAGCGAGCCCCCTTGGGCAGTTCTTC. Its protein product is CASSSSLASPLGQFF. Filled out from reference TRBV2 and TRBJ2-1, the complete variable domain reads EPEVTQTPSHQVTQMGQEVILRCVPISNHLYFYWYRQILGQKVEFLVSFYNNEISEKSEIFDDQFSVERPDGSNFTLKIRSTKLEDSAMYFCASSSSLASPLGQFFGPGTRLTVL.

The rearrangement links TRBV18 to TRBJ1-1; possibly TRBD1 for D (5 bases). In germline, CDR1 is KGHSH, CDR2 LQKENI. This CDR3 has 14 amino acids. V shed 0 bases and J shed 4 bases, with 9 bases lying between them. The CDR3: CASSPPGGSTEAFF. The CDR3 bases are TGTGCCAGCTCACCACCGGGGGGTAGCACTGAAGCTTTCTTT. The full variable domain, with the rest looked up from reference TRBV18 and TRBJ1-1, is NAGVMQNPRHLVRRRGQEARLRCSPMKGHSHVYWYRQLPEEGLKFMVYLQKENIIDESGMPKERFSAEFPKEGPSILRIQQVVRGDSAAYFCASSPPGGSTEAFFGQGTRLTVV.

The chain employs TRBV28 and TRBJ1-4; 10 bases fit TRBD1. This CDR3 has 16 residues. V was pared by 5 bases and J by 7 bases, with 10 bases of the junction left unmatched. CDR1 and CDR2 (germline): MDHEN, SYDVKM. CDR3 in amino acids: CASSPPTGGYLEKLFF. The DNA for the CDR3 is TGTGCCAGCAGTCCCCCGACAGGGGGCTATCTTGAAAAACTGTTTTTT.

This chain uses TRBV28 with TRBJ1-5; no firm D call. From germline, CDR1 is MDHEN and CDR2 SYDVKM. Trimming cost V 5 bases and J 0 bases, with 11 bases left between them. The CDR3 has 15 amino acids. CDR3 sequence reads: CASSVVSSSNQPQHF. The CDR3 DNA reads TGTGCCAGCAGTGTGGTCTCGAGTAGCAATCAGCCCCAGCATTTT. The variable domain in full, completed from reference TRBV28 and TRBJ1-5, reads DVKVTQSSRYLVKRTGEKVFLECVQDMDHENMFWYRQDPGLGLRLIYFSYDVKMKEKGDIPEGYSVSREKKERFSLILESASTNQTSMYLCASSVVSSSNQPQHFGDGTRLSIL.

V gene TRBV20-1 combines with J gene TRBJ1-1; D gene unclear. V lost 5 bases, J lost 10 bases, and 14 bases lay in between. CDR1 is DFQATT and CDR2 is SNEGSKA in the germline V gene (reference sequence). This CDR3 region has 11 residues. The DNA of the CDR3 is TGCAGTGCTTCTCCCGGGGAAGGAGCTTTCTTT. This codes for CSASPGEGAFF.

This chain connects TRBV10-2 to TRBJ2-7, with 10 bases that match TRBD2. With 5 bases clipped from V and 0 bases from J, the junction kept 4 bases outside the gene matches. The V gene's germline CDR1 is WSHSY and CDR2 SAAADI. The CDR3 has 15 amino acids. The CDR3 sequence: CASSSSGSNSYEQYF. The CDR3 DNA sequence: TGCGCCAGCAGTTCTAGCGGGAGTAACTCCTACGAGCAGTACTTC.

The rearrangement links TRBV11-2 to TRBJ2-5; D might be TRBD1 (5 bases). Germline lookup yields CDR1 SGHAT and CDR2 FQNNGV. The CDR3 consists of 17 residues. V was pared by 5 bases and J by 13 bases, with 32 bases between. CDR3 sequence: CASSPVRDLGARYGGYF. The CDR3, as DNA: TGTGCCAGCAGCCCCGTACGCGATCTAGGGGCTCGATATGGCGGGTACTTC. The whole variable domain, remainder taken from reference TRBV11-2 and TRBJ2-5, is EAGVAQSPRYKIIEKRQSVAFWCNPISGHATLYWYQQILGQGPKLLIQFQNNGVVDDSQLPKDRFSAERLKGVDSTLKIQPAKLEDSAVYLCASSPVRDLGARYGGYFGPGTRLLVL.

This clone was recorded only once. The rearrangement joins TRBV6-1 to TRBJ1-2; a weak D match, TRBD1 (6 bases). The CDR3 is 16 amino acids. Germline CDR1 MNHNS, CDR2 SASEGT. Trimming pared 1 base from V and 6 bases from J, leaving 18 bases between. CDR3 sequence (DNA): TGTGCCAGCAGTGAAGTATTAGGGGGGGTCGGTAATGGCTACACCTTC. Its protein is CASSEVLGGVGNGYTF.

V gene TRBV30 combines with J gene TRBJ1-3; D is ambiguous. Germline V lookup: CDR1 GTSNPN, CDR2 SVGIG (reference sequence). V lost 0 bases to trimming and J lost 0 bases, with 12 bases between them. The CDR3 has 16 residues. CDR3 coding DNA: TGTGCCTGGAGTGTACAGATACCGAGCTCTGGAAACACCATATATTTT. Protein: CAWSVQIPSSGNTIYF.

This chain's CDR3 is CASSSSSTGDRDGYTF. CDR3 nucleotide sequence: TGTGCCAGCAGCTCTAGTAGTACAGGGGACAGGGATGGCTACACCTTC. This chain links TRBV7-9 with TRBJ1-2, with 9 nucleotides matching TRBD1. Germline CDR1 and CDR2: SEHNR and FQNEAQ (reference sequence). The CDR3 covers 16 residues. V shed 4 bases, J shed 6 bases, and the junction held 12 bases outside the gene matches.

The chain links TRBV2 to TRBJ2-5; 7 bases line up with TRBD2. The J call is doubtful: the DNA matches TRBJ2-7 better. Germline V gene lookup returns CDR1 SNHLY and CDR2 FYNNEI. The CDR3 covers 13 residues. Here the CDR3 DNA reads TGTGCCAGCCGGGGGGAGGGCTCCTACGAGCAGTACTTC. This translates into CASRGEGSYEQYF.

The chain couples TRBV6-4 to TRBJ2-1; TRBD2 might be the D (5 bases). CDR3 length: 16 amino acids. With 5 bases removed from V and 1 base from J, the gap between germline ends came to 15 bases. Looked up from germline, CDR1 is MRHNA and CDR2 is SNTAGT. The CDR3: CASSQLPRGSYNEQFF. CDR3 nucleotide sequence: TGTGCCAGCAGTCAACTCCCCCGAGGGTCCTACAATGAGCAGTTCTTC.

The sample holds a few counts of this clone. This chain connects TRBV6-6 to TRBJ2-1; 7 bases are shared with TRBD2. CDR3 size: 15 residues. Germline V gene sequence: CDR1 MNHNY, CDR2 SVGAGI (reference sequence). The V gene end was trimmed by 5 bases and the J gene end by 9 bases; junction bases not matched to a gene: 13. CDR3 sequence (DNA): TGTGCCAGCAGTGATGGTAGCGGGTCGGTTACTGAGCAGTTCTTC. It is translated as CASSDGSGSVTEQFF.

This rearrangement joins TRBV25-1 to TRBJ2-1; a weak D match, TRBD1 (6 bases). The CDR3 contains 14 residues. The V end was cut by 3 bases, the J end by 9 bases, with 15 bases between. CDR1 MGHDK and CDR2 SYGVNS come from the germline V gene. The CDR3 protein is CASSDDGEGGEQFF. The CDR3 DNA sequence: TGTGCCAGCAGTGACGACGGGGAAGGGGGTGAGCAGTTCTTC.

This clone was observed a few times. The chain has TRBV9 and TRBJ2-7, with TRBD2 matching over 8 bases. From germline, CDR1 is SGDLS and CDR2 YYNGEE. V lost 3 bases and J lost 2; bases outside the gene matches: 16. This CDR3 contains 18 residues. This CDR3 is CASSAGGGSYAGAYEQYF. In DNA form, the CDR3 reads TGTGCCAGCAGCGCGGGAGGGGGGTCGTATGCGGGGGCCTACGAGCAGTACTTC.

The chain links TRBV6-1 to TRBJ1-2; D is ambiguous. Trimming removed 3 bases at V and 8 bases at J, with 4 bases between. The CDR3 has 10 residues. Germline V gives CDR1 MNHNS, CDR2 SASEGT. In DNA, the CDR3 is TGTGCCAGCAGTGACCGGGGCTACACCTTC. It translates to CASSDRGYTF.

V gene TRBV4-2 combines with J gene TRBJ2-1; D perhaps matches TRBD2 (7 bases). Trimming took off 1 base at V and 1 base at J, with 11 bases between the two ends. This CDR3 spans 16 amino acids. Germline loops: CDR1 LGHNA, CDR2 YNFKEQ. The CDR3 region is CASSQGRGGSYNEQFF. CDR3 nucleotide sequence: TGTGCCAGCAGCCAAGGGAGGGGGGGGTCCTACAATGAGCAGTTCTTC.

The chain's CDR3 is CASSGQISNQPQHF. In nucleotides, the CDR3 is TGTGCCAGCAGTGGGCAGATTAGCAATCAGCCCCAGCATTTT. J is TRBJ1-5 and V is TRBV6-1; no firm D call. The germline V gene encodes CDR1 MNHNS and CDR2 SASEGT. V was shortened by 4 bases and J by 0 bases, with 7 bases between the two germline ends. The CDR3 loop spans 14 amino acids.

This sequence joins TRBV27 and TRBJ2-3; D possibly corresponds to TRBD2 (6 bases). This CDR3 spans 14 amino acids. Germline values: CDR1 MNHEY, CDR2 SMNVEV (reference sequence). The V end lost 3 bases, the J end lost 5 bases, and 12 bases lay between the germline ends. Here the CDR3 reads CASSFGGPLDTQYF. CDR3 nucleotides: TGTGCCAGCAGTTTTGGAGGGCCCTTAGATACGCAGTATTTT.

This rearrangement joins TRBV9 to TRBJ2-3; tentative D call: TRBD2 (6 bases). Per germline, CDR1 SGDLS and CDR2 YYNGEE. This CDR3 region has 17 residues. V was pared by 6 bases and J by 1 base, with 21 bases between. The CDR3 reads CASTRDSSVYGTDTQYF. The CDR3 DNA sequence: TGTGCCAGCACCCGGGACTCGAGCGTTTATGGCACAGATACGCAGTATTTT.

This sequence joins TRBV6-5 and TRBJ2-7; 8 bases align to TRBD1. V dropped 7 bases and J dropped 2; count of bases not matched to a gene: 7. Germline V lookup: CDR1 MNHEY, CDR2 SVGAGI. This CDR3 region has 14 residues. The DNA of the CDR3 is TGTGCCAGCAACCCGACAGGGGCAACCTACGAGCAGTACTTC. This codes for CASNPTGATYEQYF.

V and J are TRBV10-3 and TRBJ2-1; the D gene is possibly TRBD2 (5 bases). The V and J ends lost 4 bases and 0 bases respectively, with 7 bases between them. The germline V gene has CDR1 ENHRY and CDR2 SYGVKD. This CDR3 spans 14 amino acids. In DNA form, the CDR3 reads TGTGCCATCAGTGTTGGGAGCTCCTACAATGAGCAGTTCTTC. Protein sequence: CAISVGSSYNEQFF.

The J gene is TRBJ1-1, the V gene TRBV28; D is possibly TRBD1 (6 bases). The CDR3 is made up of 15 amino acids. V gave up 6 bases and J gave up 5 bases, with 19 bases separating them. Germline values: CDR1 MDHEN, CDR2 SYDVKM. CDR3 bases: TGTGCCAGCAGCACCTTCGGAACAGGGTGGACTGAAGCTTTCTTT. As protein: CASSTFGTGWTEAFF.

This chain uses TRBV29-1 with TRBJ2-2; D gene uncertain. CDR3 length: 10 amino acids. V dropped 4 bases and J dropped 6 bases, with 3 bases sitting between them. Looked up from germline, CDR1 is SQVTM and CDR2 is ANQGSEA. CDR3 sequence (DNA): TGCAGCGTTGCGGCCGGGGAGCTGTTTTTT. This gives the protein CSVAAGELFF.

The CDR3 coding sequence is TGTGCCAGCAGTGCCCAGGGGGCTGGCAATCAGCCCCAGCATTTT. It translates to CASSAQGAGNQPQHF. The V gene is TRBV6-5, the J gene TRBJ1-5; 8 nucleotides match TRBD1. Losses at the gene ends were 5 bases for V and 2 bases for J; bases not matched to a gene: 5. The germline gives CDR1 MNHEY, CDR2 SVGAGI. The CDR3 length is 15 residues.